This is a list of T cell receptor beta chains from one sample in a study of cytomegalovirus exposure and HLA in healthy donors. Sequencing used immunoSEQ multiplex PCR; TCRdb keeps in-frame clones, though not all of them. The data contain around 170,000 clones, 75% to 90% of them singletons. Sample: PBMCs. The receptors originated from a middle-aged man in good health and CMV-seropositive. The CDR3 runs from the conserved cysteine through the conserved F or W. A D gene is named only where the DNA matches it firmly. Only part of the rows carry a size: once, few, many, or a class if the clone is expanded.

- | TRBJ1-4 | TRBV10-3 | - | CAISETRTSTNEKLFF | TGTGCCATCAGTGAGACGCGCACTAGTACTAATGAAAAACTGTTTTTT
TRBD2 | TRBJ2-7 | TRBV13 | - | CASSLGGGASYEQYF | TGTGCCAGCAGCTTAGGCGGGGGGGCCTCCTACGAGCAGTACTTC
- | TRBJ2-3 | TRBV15 | once | CATSREGTRNTDTQYF | TGTGCCACCAGCAGAGAGGGCACCAGAAACACAGATACGCAGTATTTT
- | TRBJ2-7 | TRBV18 | - | CASSPGAKENEQYF | TGTGCCAGCTCACCGGGGGCCAAAGAAAACGAGCAGTACTTC
TRBD1 | TRBJ1-1 | TRBV6-5 | few | CASSPTGENTEAFF | TGTGCCAGCAGTCCGACAGGGGAGAACACTGAAGCTTTCTTT
TRBD2 | TRBJ2-1 | TRBV30 | - | CAWNHGGSYNEQFF | TGTGCCTGGAACCACGGGGGGTCCTACAATGAGCAGTTCTTC
- | TRBJ2-5 | TRBV6-1 | - | CASSELETQYF | TGTGCCAGCAGTGAACTGGAGACCCAGTACTTC
TRBD2 | TRBJ2-1 | TRBV7-2 | - | CASILSGGAVNEQFF | TGTGCCAGCATCCTTAGCGGGGGGGCCGTCAATGAGCAGTTCTTC
TRBD1 | TRBJ1-3 | TRBV25-1 | once | CASSVTGGGNTIYF | TGTGCCAGCAGTGTCACAGGGGGTGGAAACACCATATATTTT
- | TRBJ2-5 | TRBV7-3 | - | CASSRGDTTGETQYF | TGTGCCAGCAGCCGAGGGGACACGACGGGGGAGACCCAGTACTTC
- | TRBJ2-7 | TRBV5-6 | - | CASSLGAGAYEQYF | TGTGCCAGCAGCTTGGGGGCAGGGGCCTACGAGCAGTACTTC
- | TRBJ1-3 | TRBV7-2 | - | CASSLTSGGLGGNTIYF | TGTGCCAGCAGCTTAACCTCCGGAGGGCTTGGGGGAAACACCATATATTTT
TRBD2 | TRBJ2-3 | TRBV7-3 | - | CASSSGLAGTDTQYF | TGTGCCAGCAGCTCGGGACTAGCGGGCACAGATACGCAGTATTTT
- | TRBJ2-7 | TRBV2 | - | CARKIGGHGEQYF | TGTGCCAGGAAAATCGGGGGTCACGGCGAGCAGTACTTC
TRBD1 | TRBJ2-7 | TRBV7-3 | few | CASSRQGIPSEQYF | TGTGCCAGCAGCCGACAGGGGATTCCGTCCGAGCAGTACTTC
- | TRBJ2-7 | TRBV19 | - | CASSKDWQYEQYF | TGTGCCAGTAGTAAGGACTGGCAATACGAGCAGTACTTC
TRBD1 | TRBJ1-1 | TRBV6-1 | - | CASSASTGSTEAFF | TGTGCCAGCAGTGCGTCGACAGGGTCCACTGAAGCTTTCTTT
TRBD1 | TRBJ1-5 | TRBV19 | - | CATRDRGGQPQHF | TGTGCCACTCGGGACAGGGGAGGACAGCCCCAGCATTTT
TRBD1 | TRBJ2-7 | TRBV5-1 | - | CASSWGQGSGYEQYF | TGCGCCAGCAGCTGGGGACAGGGGTCAGGTTACGAGCAGTACTTC
- | TRBJ1-4 | TRBV15 | - | CATSRGGSSNEKLFF | TGTGCCACCAGCAGGGGGGGGTCGTCTAATGAAAAACTGTTTTTT
- | TRBJ2-7 | TRBV23-1 | - | CASTTPGDEQYF | TGCGCCAGCACCACGCCCGGGGACGAGCAGTACTTC
- | TRBJ2-2 | TRBV6-4 | - | CARKNRVSTGELFF | TGTGCCAGAAAAAACAGGGTAAGCACCGGGGAGCTGTTTTTT
TRBD1 | TRBJ2-1 | TRBV5-4 | - | CASSFRDRGYNEQFF | TGTGCCAGCAGCTTTCGGGACAGGGGATACAATGAGCAGTTCTTC
- | TRBJ2-1 | TRBV5-1 | - | CASSRLPRGREAYNEQFF | TGCGCCAGCAGCAGACTACCCAGGGGCCGGGAGGCCTACAATGAGCAGTTCTTC
TRBD2 | TRBJ2-7 | TRBV6-1 | - | CASSGLAGTYEQYF | TGTGCCAGCAGTGGACTAGCGGGTACCTACGAGCAGTACTTC
- | TRBJ1-2 | TRBV7-9 | - | CASISPLGYTF | TGTGCCAGCATTTCCCCTTTGGGCTACACCTTC
- | TRBJ2-3 | TRBV7-9 | - | CASSPLGVSTDTQYF | TGTGCCAGCAGTCCGTTGGGCGTGAGCACAGATACGCAGTATTTT
TRBD2 | TRBJ2-3 | TRBV4-2 | - | CASKGGGAADTQYF | TGTGCCAGCAAGGGCGGGGGGGCAGCAGATACGCAGTATTTT
- | TRBJ2-2 | TRBV19 | many | CASSTQPFRDTGELFF | TGTGCCAGTAGTACTCAACCTTTTCGGGACACCGGGGAGCTGTTTTTT
TRBD2 | TRBJ2-7 | TRBV29-1 | - | CSGERGAGEQYF | TGCAGCGGCGAGCGGGGGGCTGGCGAGCAGTACTTC
TRBD1 | TRBJ1-5 | TRBV28 | - | CASLETGPGQPQHF | TGTGCCAGCCTTGAGACAGGGCCGGGTCAGCCCCAGCATTTT
- | TRBJ1-1 | TRBV9 | - | CASSGRGGNTEAFF | TGTGCCAGCAGCGGTAGGGGGGGGAACACTGAAGCTTTCTTT
- | TRBJ1-6 | TRBV5-1 | - | CASSLGSQGNNSPLHF | TGCGCCAGCAGCTTGGGGTCTCAGGGGAATAATTCACCCCTCCACTTT
TRBD1 | TRBJ1-5 | TRBV30 | - | CAWSGQGHQPQHF | TGTGCCTGGAGTGGACAGGGGCATCAGCCCCAGCATTTT
- | TRBJ1-2 | TRBV6-5 | - | CATFEFTGGYTF | TGTGCCACCTTTGAGTTTACGGGTGGCTACACCTTC
TRBD1 | TRBJ1-2 | TRBV7-8 | - | CASSLAGTGGAANYGYTF | TGTGCCAGCAGCTTGGCCGGGACAGGGGGCGCGGCTAACTATGGCTACACCTTC
TRBD1 | TRBJ1-4 | TRBV18 | - | CASSPPGQGLEKLFF | TGTGCCAGCTCACCACCGGGACAGGGACTAGAAAAACTGTTTTTT
TRBD1 | TRBJ1-6 | TRBV7-9 | few | CASSSHDETGSRSPLHF | TGTGCCAGCAGCTCCCATGATGAGACAGGGTCGAGGTCACCCCTCCACTTT
TRBD1 | TRBJ1-1 | TRBV28 | - | CASSSQRLRGDTEAFF | TGTGCCAGCAGTTCCCAGAGACTCAGGGGGGATACTGAAGCTTTCTTT
TRBD1 | TRBJ2-3 | TRBV9 | - | CASSALGQGTDTQYF | TGTGCCAGCAGTGCCCTTGGACAGGGCACAGATACGCAGTATTTT
- | TRBJ1-6 | TRBV25-1 | - | CASSDRFRGYNSPLHF | TGTGCCAGCAGTGATCGTTTTCGGGGATATAATTCACCCCTCCACTTT
- | TRBJ1-2 | TRBV5-4 | - | CASSPDRKNYGYTF | TGTGCCAGCAGCCCTGACAGGAAGAACTATGGCTACACCTTC
- | TRBJ2-5 | TRBV19 | - | CASSIPGNQETQYF | TGTGCCAGTAGTATTCCCGGGAACCAAGAGACCCAGTACTTC
- | TRBJ2-3 | TRBV4-2 | - | CASSREGTRRNTDTQYF | TGTGCCAGCAGCCGAGAAGGGACACGACGTAACACAGATACACAGTATTTT
- | TRBJ1-1 | TRBV4-1 | - | CASSQVQGATEAFF | TGCGCCAGCAGCCAAGTTCAGGGCGCCACTGAAGCTTTCTTT
- | TRBJ2-2 | TRBV5-4 | - | CASSFPGEGGELFF | TGTGCCAGCAGCTTCCCAGGGGAAGGCGGGGAGCTGTTTTTT
- | TRBJ1-2 | TRBV9 | once | CASSVGGHFYGYTF | TGTGCCAGCAGCGTAGGAGGGCATTTCTATGGCTACACCTTC
- | TRBJ2-7 | TRBV28 | - | CASSFHRAAEQYF | TGTGCCAGCAGTTTCCACAGGGCGGCCGAGCAGTACTTC
- | TRBJ1-2 | TRBV9 | once | CASSVGAGADYGYTF | TGTGCCAGCAGCGTAGGGGCAGGGGCGGACTATGGCTACACCTTC